The 21 T cell receptor beta chains listed next were all sequenced from one sample in a study of T cells in Graves' hyperthyroidism and ophthalmopathy. The TCR beta CDR3 regions underwent amplification using RNA transcripts as the source. Initially, a first-round RT-PCR of the TCR CDR3 employed the HTBI primer set. MiXCR, run by TCRdb on the multiplex PCR reads, gives a single entry per CDR3 protein. Seen here are over 700,000 distinct CDR3 sequences, approximately 40% observed once, and the top ten hold more than 25%. The sequenced sample consisted of blood. The receptors derive from a woman between 40 and 55 years old with Graves' hyperthyroidism.

This clonotype was seen repeatedly, ten times or more. This rearrangement joins TRBV29-1 to TRBJ1-2; TRBD1 matches 7 bases. Germline CDR1 and CDR2: SQVTM and ANQGSEA. This CDR3 comprises 13 residues. V was pared by 4 bases and J by 5 bases, with 7 bases of the junction left unmatched. The DNA of the CDR3 is TGCAGCGTTGGGGACAGCTGGAATTATGGCTACACCTTC. Its protein is CSVGDSWNYGYTF.

The chain couples TRBV7-9 to TRBJ1-1, with D maybe TRBD1 (6 bases). The CDR3 is 14 amino acids. The V end was cut by 6 bases, the J end by 2 bases, with 13 bases between. Germline CDR1 is SEHNR and CDR2 is FQNEAQ (reference sequence). CDR3: CASRDRTANTEAFF. The DNA of the CDR3 is TGTGCCAGCAGAGACAGGACCGCTAACACTGAAGCTTTCTTT.

The genes are TRBV7-3 and TRBJ1-2; the match to TRBD1 covers 10 bases. Germline CDR1 is SGHTA and CDR2 is FQGTGA. The CDR3 length is 14 residues. The trim removed 5 bases at V and 3 bases at J, leaving 3 bases unmatched. CDR3 protein: CASSQTGGDYGYTF. The CDR3 nucleotides are TGTGCCAGCAGCCAGACAGGGGGCGACTATGGCTACACCTTC.

The chain recombines TRBV28 with TRBJ1-5; 9 nucleotides line up with TRBD1. The V and J ends lost 5 bases and 7 bases, in that order; junction bases with no gene match: 9. Germline loops: CDR1 MDHEN, CDR2 SYDVKM. The CDR3 loop spans 15 amino acids. CDR3 residues: CASSHGTGHGQPQHF. The CDR3, as DNA: TGTGCCAGCAGTCACGGGACAGGGCACGGGCAGCCCCAGCATTTT.

This clonotype was found many times. The rearrangement links TRBV6-4 to TRBJ1-1; TRBD1 matches 9 bases. V trimming: 7 bases; J trimming: 3 bases; junction bases outside the gene matches: 6. CDR3 length: 14 residues. Germline CDR1 is MRHNA and CDR2 is SNTAGT. For the CDR3, the DNA is TGTGCCAGCAAATCGACAGGGGGGCACACTGAAGCTTTCTTT. Translating it yields CASKSTGGHTEAFF.

This clonotype has a handful of counts. The V gene is TRBV19, the J gene TRBJ2-2, with 8 bases lining up with TRBD2. The CDR3 loop spans 16 amino acids. The ends lost 3 bases at V and 7 bases at J; junction bases unmatched: 10. Germline V gives CDR1 LNHDA, CDR2 SQIVND (reference sequence). The CDR3 sequence is CASSILTGTSSGELFF. DNA of the CDR3: TGTGCCAGTAGTATCCTAACCGGGACTAGTAGCGGGGAGCTGTTTTTT.

This clonotype turned up a few times. J is TRBJ1-4 and V is TRBV7-9; D is unclear. The CDR3 is 16 residues long. Trimming stripped 4 bases from V and 0 bases from J, with 12 bases between. Germline V gene lookup returns CDR1 SEHNR and CDR2 FQNEAQ (reference sequence). As DNA, the CDR3 is TGTGCCAGCAGCTCCCGACGGGCTTCAACTAATGAAAAACTGTTTTTT. This sequence encodes CASSSRRASTNEKLFF.

This clonotype has ten or more counts. This chain joins TRBV29-1 and TRBJ1-1; 9 bases align to TRBD1. The V gene end was trimmed by 1 base and the J gene end by 5 bases; junction bases not matched to a gene: 5. The CDR3 consists of 14 residues. Germline V gene lookup returns CDR1 SQVTM and CDR2 ANQGSEA. CDR3 sequence: CSVEGDRVGTEAFF. The DNA for the CDR3 is TGCAGCGTTGAAGGGGACAGGGTAGGTACTGAAGCTTTCTTT.

This clonotype was counted at least ten times. The rearrangement uses TRBV14 and TRBJ2-6, with D unclear. Trimming pared 1 base from V and 8 bases from J, leaving 15 bases between. The CDR3 totals 16 residues. CDR1 SGHDN and CDR2 FVKESK come from the germline V gene. Written as DNA, the CDR3 is TGTGCCAGCAGCCAAGTGAGGTACCCGCGGACCAACGTCCTGACTTTC. It translates to CASSQVRYPRTNVLTF.

This chain links TRBV5-1 with TRBJ2-7, with D uncertain. Germline V gene data show CDR1 as SGHRS and CDR2 as YFSETQ. The CDR3 has 14 amino acids. V was pared by 4 bases and J by 0 bases, with 11 bases between. Here the CDR3 reads CASSEVPGSYEQYF. The CDR3 DNA follows: TGCGCCAGCAGCGAGGTACCGGGCTCCTACGAGCAGTACTTC.

This clonotype was counted ten times or more. The rearrangement uses TRBV19 and TRBJ1-2; TRBD1 is a possible D gene (6 bases). The CDR3 totals 16 residues. The V end lost 6 bases, the J end lost 4 bases, and 21 bases lay between the germline ends. The V gene's germline CDR1 is LNHDA and CDR2 SQIVND (reference sequence). For the CDR3, the DNA is TGTGCCAGTAGAGTACCGACAGGAGAATCCCTCTATGGCTACACCTTC. It encodes CASRVPTGESLYGYTF. The variable domain in full, with the rest retrieved from reference TRBV19 and TRBJ1-2, is DGGITQSPKYLFRKEGQNVTLSCEQNLNHDAMYWYRQDPGQGLRLIYYSQIVNDFQKGDIAEGYSVSREKKESFPLTVTSAQKNPTAFYLCASRVPTGESLYGYTFGSGTRLTVV.

This clonotype was observed a handful of times. This chain uses TRBV6-2 or TRBV6-3 with TRBJ1-2; 7 nucleotides match TRBD1. Looked up from germline, CDR1 is MNHEY and CDR2 is SVGEGT. V shed 5 bases, J shed 1 base, and the junction held 7 bases outside the gene matches. The CDR3 runs 15 residues. CDR3 DNA: TGTGCCAGCAGTCCCCGACAGGGTGATAACTATGGCTACACCTTC. This sequence encodes CASSPRQGDNYGYTF.

This clonotype was counted at least ten times. The chain carries TRBV2 and TRBJ1-5; 7 nucleotides line up with TRBD1. Germline loops: CDR1 SNHLY, CDR2 FYNNEI. There are 13 residues in the CDR3. V was pared by 8 bases and J by 2 bases, with 3 bases of the junction left unmatched. The CDR3 protein is CASQGTGNQPQHF. As DNA, the CDR3 is TGTGCCAGCCAAGGGACAGGCAATCAGCCCCAGCATTTT. The variable domain in full, completed from reference TRBV2 and TRBJ1-5, reads EPEVTQTPSHQVTQMGQEVILRCVPISNHLYFYWYRQILGQKVEFLVSFYNNEISEKSEIFDDQFSVERPDGSNFTLKIRSTKLEDSAMYFCASQGTGNQPQHFGDGTRLSIL.

This clonotype was counted ten times or more. The rearrangement links TRBV4-1 to TRBJ1-5; D is possibly TRBD1 (5 bases). Trimming left V 5 bases short and J 1 base short, with 12 bases between. Germline V CDR1 and CDR2: MGHRA, YSYEKL. The CDR3 is 15 amino acids. The CDR3 loop reads CASSYGQGSNQPQHF. In DNA form, the CDR3 reads TGCGCCAGCAGCTACGGTCAGGGAAGCAATCAGCCCCAGCATTTT.

This clonotype has just a few counts. The V gene is TRBV12-5, the J gene TRBJ1-1; D gene uncertain. Deletions cut 1 base from V and 1 base from J, with 4 bases between. There are 13 residues in the CDR3. In germline, CDR1 is LGHNT, CDR2 FRNRAP. The CDR3 nucleotides read TGTGCTAGTGGTTTGGCCCGGAACACTGAAGCTTTCTTT. Translated, it gives CASGLARNTEAFF.

This clonotype was seen more than once but under ten times. V usage is TRBV24-1 and J usage is TRBJ1-2, with a possible D match to TRBD1 (5 bases). Trimming cost V 2 bases and J 4 bases, with 13 bases left between them. The germline CDR1 and CDR2 sequences are KGHDR and SFDVKD. CDR3 size: 15 residues. The CDR3 nucleotides read TGTGCCACCAGTGATTCACCGGGACGGGGCTATGGCTACACCTTC. This codes for CATSDSPGRGYGYTF.

This clonotype was detected only a few times. The rearrangement joins TRBV6-5 to TRBJ2-7, with 10 bases identical to TRBD2. J was trimmed by 6 bases and V by 5 bases; bases with no gene match: 10. The CDR3 extends over 15 amino acids. Germline V CDR1 and CDR2: MNHEY, SVGAGI. The CDR3, as DNA: TGTGCCAGCAGTGAAATTGGACTAGCGGTTCTCGAGCAGTACTTC. Protein product: CASSEIGLAVLEQYF.

This chain connects TRBV6-1 to TRBJ1-6; TRBD1 agrees at 9 bases. Germline trimming cut 5 bases from V and 7 bases from J; bases unmatched to any gene: 21. Germline V gene lookup returns CDR1 MNHNS and CDR2 SASEGT. CDR3 length: 20 amino acids. The DNA of the CDR3 is TGTGCCAGCAGTCCCACTGTAATCCGGGACAGGGACTCGTCAAATTCACCCCTCCACTTT. It yields the protein CASSPTVIRDRDSSNSPLHF.

Many counts were recorded for this clonotype. V gene TRBV14 combines with J gene TRBJ2-6; no definite D call. Germline V CDR1 and CDR2: SGHDN, FVKESK. V was cut by 4 bases and J by 3 bases, with 4 bases left in between. There are 13 residues in the CDR3. Here the CDR3 DNA reads TGTGCCAGCAGCCCCCTTGGGGCCAACGTCCTGACTTTC. It translates to CASSPLGANVLTF. Combining the CDR3 with reference TRBV14 and TRBJ2-6 gives the whole variable domain EAGVTQFPSHSVIEKGQTVTLRCDPISGHDNLYWYRRVMGKEIKFLLHFVKESKQDESGMPNNRFLAERTGGTYSTLKVQPAELEDSGVYFCASSPLGANVLTFGAGSRLTVL.

This clonotype was seen only a few times. Possible read error: a much larger clone is one base away. The gene calls are TRBV29-1 and TRBJ1-1; D perhaps matches TRBD1 (5 bases). The CDR3 extends over 13 amino acids. Trimming pared 4 bases from V and 0 bases from J, leaving 9 bases between. Germline V lookup: CDR1 SQVTM, CDR2 ANQGSEA. The CDR3 sequence is CSVVPGMNTEAFF. The DNA of the CDR3 is TGCAGCGTTGTCCCAGGGATGAACACTGAAGCTTTCTTT.

This clonotype has more than one count but fewer than ten. The V call is TRBV7-9, the J call TRBJ1-5; D might be TRBD1 (6 bases). Germline V gene data show CDR1 as SEHNR and CDR2 as FQNEAQ (reference sequence). The CDR3 loop spans 20 amino acids. Trimming took off 2 bases at V and 4 bases at J, with 27 bases between the two ends. CDR3 amino acids: CASSLRPQTGVVPVNQPQHF. The CDR3 DNA sequence: TGTGCCAGCAGCTTACGCCCCCAGACAGGCGTCGTGCCCGTTAATCAGCCCCAGCATTTT.